This T cell receptor (beta chain) was retrieved from a study of T-cell reconstitution after alpha-beta-depleted transplantation in children. Broader study findings: Surviving recipient T cells and intrathymic progenitors accounted for some patients' high TCRbeta diversity at day 60. Expanded clones from the graft, numbering several hundred, reportedly supplied alpha-beta T cells about two months after transplant. Fresh T-cell production supplied most of the T-cell counts and diversity seen one year after transplant.

For TCRbeta, the library was prepared with unique molecular identifiers. TCRdb reanalysed the PCR reads using MiXCR and keeps one entry per CDR3 protein. The table has roughly 400,000 distinct CDR3 sequences, about 40% seen once. There are many counts of this clonotype. Antigen unknown. The V end lost 5 bases, the J end lost 1 base, and 16 bases lay between the germline ends. The CDR3 is 16 residues long. Germline V gene sequence: CDR1 SGHTA, CDR2 FQGTGA. This chain joins TRBV7-3 and TRBJ2-3; possibly TRBD2 for D (6 bases). The sequenced sample was PBMCs, obtained before TCRalphabeta/CD19-depleted stem cell transplant. The receptor comes from a girl aged 2-15 years with aplastic anemia, due to receive a stem cell transplant. The CDR3 DNA follows: TGTGCCAGCAGCCTGGGACTGTATGGGGGCACAGATACGCAGTATTTT. It translates to CASSLGLYGGTDTQYF.